This T cell receptor (beta chain) comes out of a study of CXCR3-negative and CXCR3-positive naive CD8 T cells. Study findings and constraints: Hydrophobicity was higher for TRB CDR3s found in CXCR3-positive naive cells than in CXCR3-negative naive cells.

Points on this clonotype: What it binds is unknown.

CDR3 length equals 14 residues. From germline, CDR1 is MDHEN and CDR2 SYDVKM. Each TRB cDNA library was prepared by 5' RACE (with UMI labels). One entry per CDR3 protein, without DNA, is what TCRdb gives after re-calling the 5' RACE reads. This sample contains 150,000 to 160,000 distinct CDR3 sequences. The sample taken for sequencing was naive CXCR3+ CD8+ T cells from blood. Described subset: CD45RO-CCR7+CD27+CD95- naive CD8+ T cells expressing CXCR3 (TNR3+). This receptor was taken from a human donor in good health. Some clones in this sample may be carry-over from other donors' samples. The chain joins TRBV28 to TRBJ1-1; the TCRdb call, TRBD1, lacks DNA for checking. CDR3 in amino acids: CASSLLGGGTEAFF.